The rows below give T cell receptor beta chains drawn from one sample of a study of PD-L1 blockade in urothelial cancer. Generated by immunoSEQ multiplex PCR, the TCRdb table keeps only in-frame clones and is missing some. The table includes tens of thousands of clones, about 90% detected once. The sample here was PBMCs, taken around atezolizumab (anti-PD-L1) treatment. Every receptor here comes from a man aged 60 to 69 with urothelial cancer. The CDR3 runs from the conserved cysteine through the conserved F or W. D genes are given only for firm matches. Clone size is shown for a subset of rows, as once, few, many or a class of expanded clone.

>TRBD1|TRBV7-9|17|TRBJ2-3|.
CASSRQTGVVGTDTQYF
TGTGCCAGCAGCCGTCAAACAGGGGTCGTAGGAACAGATACGCAGTATTTT
>TRBD1|TRBV2|13|TRBJ2-5|.
CASNEQGKETQYF
TGTGCCAGCAATGAACAGGGGAAAGAGACCCAGTACTTC
>TRBD1|TRBV25-1|16|TRBJ1-4|.
CASSVPGTGGVEKLFF
TGTGCCAGCAGTGTGCCCGGGACAGGTGGTGTTGAAAAACTGTTTTTT
>.|TRBV4-2|15|TRBJ1-1|.
CASSQAFTGNTEAFF
TGTGCCAGCAGCCAGGCCTTCACAGGGAACACTGAAGCTTTCTTT
>.|TRBV6-1|16|TRBJ2-2|.
CASSVYGTVNTGELFF
TGTGCCAGCAGTGTCTACGGGACTGTGAACACCGGGGAGCTGTTTTTT
>.|TRBV28|15|TRBJ2-7|.
CASSLLQGQSYEQYF
TGTGCCAGCAGTTTACTGCAGGGGCAATCCTACGAGCAGTACTTC
>.|TRBV12-5|14|TRBJ1-5|medium-sized
CASAPSGGGQPQHF
TGTGCTAGTGCCCCGTCGGGGGGCGGTCAGCCCCAGCATTTT
>.|TRBV18|14|TRBJ2-7|.
CASSPGRGWYEQYF
TGTGCCAGCTCACCGGGCAGGGGTTGGTACGAGCAGTACTTC
>.|TRBV10-3|13|TRBJ1-6|.
CAIRGSVNSPLHF
TGTGCCATCAGGGGCTCGGTTAATTCACCCCTCCACTTT
>TRBD2|TRBV30|13|TRBJ2-5|.
CAWSGWGGETQYF
TGTGCCTGGAGTGGGTGGGGAGGGGAGACCCAGTACTTC
>.|TRBV7-9|14|TRBJ1-4|.
CASSRTEHDEKLFF
TGTGCCAGCAGCCGGACAGAACATGATGAAAAACTGTTTTTT
>TRBD1|TRBV15|16|TRBJ1-2|.
CATSSIPGQGFFGYTF
TGTGCCACCAGCAGTATCCCGGGACAGGGGTTTTTTGGCTACACCTTC
>TRBD1|TRBV4-1|11|TRBJ2-6|.
CASSQAGQRTF
TGCGCCAGCAGCCAAGCGGGACAGCGAACTTTC
>TRBD1|TRBV7-2|13|TRBJ2-7|.
CASRSTGTGQQYF
TGTGCCAGCAGGTCTACCGGGACAGGCCAACAGTACTTC
>.|TRBV28|13|TRBJ2-2|.
CASFSGEAGELFF
TGTGCCAGCTTTTCCGGGGAGGCCGGGGAGCTGTTTTTT
>TRBD1|TRBV5-5|13|TRBJ1-2|.
CASSFFSGQLLSF
TGTGCCAGCAGCTTTTTTTCGGGACAGCTTCTTTCCTTC
>TRBD2|TRBV5-1|13|TRBJ2-1|.
CATTGGAGNEQFF
TGCGCCACCACGGGGGGGGCGGGGAATGAGCAGTTCTTC
>.|TRBV7-6|17|TRBJ2-5|.
CASSLGSGLRAGETQYF
TGTGCCAGCAGCTTAGGTTCGGGACTGAGGGCGGGGGAGACCCAGTACTTC
>TRBD2|TRBV25-1|15|TRBJ2-1|once
CASSAPGLVINEQFF
TGTGCCAGCAGTGCGCCGGGACTAGTAATCAATGAGCAGTTCTTC
>.|TRBV7-2|15|TRBJ2-2|.
CASSLQTRFGGELFF
TGTGCCAGCAGCTTACAGACTAGGTTTGGCGGGGAGCTGTTTTTT
>.|TRBV15|15|TRBJ1-2|few
CATSIGPEVNYGYTF
TGTGCCACCAGCATCGGCCCCGAGGTCAACTATGGCTACACCTTC
>TRBD2|TRBV15|17|TRBJ2-7|.
CATSSPGGSAPSYEQYF
TGTGCCACCAGCAGTCCGGGGGGTTCAGCGCCTTCCTACGAGCAGTACTTC
>TRBD1|TRBV19|14|TRBJ2-1|once
CASSPGQGTYEQFF
TGTGCCAGTAGTCCTGGACAGGGGACGTATGAGCAGTTCTTC
>TRBD2|TRBV4-3|14|TRBJ2-7|few
CASSQSSGSYEQYF
TGCGCCAGCAGCCAATCTAGCGGTTCCTACGAGCAGTACTTC
>TRBD1|TRBV6-1|13|TRBJ1-6|.
CASMTGYNSPLHF
TGTGCCAGCATGACAGGGTATAATTCACCCCTCCACTTT
>.|TRBV2|19|TRBJ2-6|.
CASSFSMERFPSGANVLTF
TGTGCCAGCAGCTTCTCGATGGAGCGGTTCCCCTCTGGGGCCAACGTCCTGACTTTC
>TRBD1|TRBV9|15|TRBJ2-7|.
CASSPEGTGFYEQYF
TGTGCCAGCAGCCCCGAGGGGACAGGGTTCTACGAGCAGTACTTC
>TRBD1|TRBV10-2|14|TRBJ2-7|.
CASSEGTGGYEQYF
TGCGCCAGCAGTGAGGGGACAGGGGGCTACGAGCAGTACTTC
>TRBD2|TRBV15|16|TRBJ2-3|.
CATLGLASGGVDTQYF
TGTGCCACCCTCGGACTAGCTAGCGGGGGGGTAGATACGCAGTATTTT
>.|TRBV25-1|14|TRBJ2-3|.
CASSELSGTDTQYF
TGTGCCAGCAGTGAGCTCAGTGGCACAGATACGCAGTATTTT
>.|TRBV9|16|TRBJ2-5|.
CASSAGVGLPGETQYF
TGTGCCAGCAGCGCAGGTGTTGGGCTGCCAGGGGAGACCCAGTACTTC
>TRBD1|TRBV7-9|15|TRBJ2-1|.
CASSRNRDRVNEQFF
TGTGCCAGCAGCAGGAACCGGGACAGGGTCAATGAGCAGTTCTTC
>TRBD2|TRBV2|24|TRBJ2-1|.
CASPPGPGGVRFFSSLAKNNEQFF
TGTGCCAGCCCCCCGGGCCCCGGGGGGGTTCGTTTTTTTTCCTCGCTCGCCAAAAACAATGAGCAGTTCTTC
>TRBD1|TRBV7-9|13|TRBJ1-2|.
CASGSGTGIGYTF
TGTGCCAGCGGGTCCGGGACAGGGATTGGCTACACCTTC
>.|TRBV5-1|20|TRBJ2-6|.
CASSVPQGALSSSGANVLTF
TGCGCCAGCTCAGTCCCCCAAGGGGCCCTATCAAGCTCTGGGGCCAACGTCCTGACTTTC
>.|TRBV9|16|TRBJ2-2|.
CASSPPEGENTGELFF
TGTGCCAGCAGCCCACCCGAGGGAGAGAACACCGGGGAGCTGTTTTTT
>.|TRBV6-5|13|TRBJ2-1|.
CASSLSSRNEQFF
TGTGCCAGCAGCCTCTCCAGCAGGAATGAGCAGTTCTTC
>.|TRBV7-2|13|TRBJ1-1|.
CASSLRQGTEAFF
TGTGCCAGCAGCTTAAGGCAGGGCACTGAAGCTTTCTTT
>.|TRBV6-1|16|TRBJ1-2|.
CASSEGTASRYYGYTF
TGTGCCAGCAGTGAAGGGACAGCTTCAAGATACTATGGCTACACCTTC
>.|TRBV4-1|16|TRBJ1-1|.
CASSHKITGNRAEAFF
TGCGCCAGCAGCCACAAGATTACGGGGAATAGGGCTGAAGCTTTCTTT
>.|TRBV19|14|TRBJ2-7|.
CASSSGTAGYEQYF
TGTGCCAGTAGTAGCGGGACAGCGGGTTACGAGCAGTACTTC
>.|TRBV21-1|16|TRBJ1-5|.
CASGGSEEGTNQPQHF
TGTGCCAGCGGGGGTTCGGAGGAGGGTACCAATCAGCCCCAGCATTTT
>.|TRBV28|11|TRBJ1-2|.
CATTGSYGYTF
TGTGCCACCACAGGGTCCTATGGCTACACCTTC
>.|TRBV5-4|12|TRBJ1-1|.
CASKRRWVEAFF
TGTGCCAGCAAACGCAGGTGGGTAGAAGCTTTCTTT
>.|TRBV7-9|13|TRBJ2-7|.
CASSPRTDSEQYF
TGTGCCAGCAGCCCTAGGACAGATTCGGAGCAGTACTTC
>.|TRBV20-1|10|TRBJ1-5|few
CSALEPYQHF
TGCAGTGCCCTAGAGCCCTACCAGCATTTT
>.|TRBV6-5|14|TRBJ1-5|.
CASSYGGANQPQHF
TGTGCCAGCAGTTACGGGGGCGCCAATCAGCCCCAGCATTTT
>.|TRBV7-2|12|TRBJ2-7|.
CASSFPRYEQYF
TGTGCCAGCAGCTTTCCCCGGTACGAGCAGTACTTC
>.|TRBV9|20|TRBJ2-7|once
CASSVVGGPFTTPPTYEQYF
TGTGCCAGCAGCGTAGTCGGGGGACCTTTTACCACACCACCTACCTACGAGCAGTACTTC
>TRBD2|TRBV5-4|15|TRBJ2-5|few
CASSPTSRGGETQYF
TGTGCCAGCAGCCCGACCTCTCGCGGGGGAGAGACCCAGTACTTC
>.|TRBV30|13|TRBJ2-1|.
CAWSRRVPGEQFF
TGTGCCTGGAGTAGGAGGGTTCCGGGTGAGCAGTTCTTC
>TRBD1|TRBV2|14|TRBJ2-5|.
CASLRQGRSGTQYF
TGTGCCAGCCTGAGACAGGGGCGGTCGGGGACCCAGTACTTC
>.|TRBV7-3|18|TRBJ2-7|.
CASSLLPHPGAPRGEQYF
TGTGCCAGCAGCTTATTGCCTCATCCGGGAGCCCCACGGGGCGAGCAGTACTTC
>.|TRBV30|14|TRBJ1-1|.
CAWSHPQEGPEAFF
TGTGCCTGGAGTCATCCTCAGGAGGGGCCTGAAGCTTTCTTT
>.|TRBV5-1|15|TRBJ2-7|.
CASSLSSGRSYEQYF
TGCGCCAGCAGCTTGTCCAGCGGGCGATCCTACGAGCAGTACTTC